The subject of this entry is one TCR beta chain. These data originate in a study of PD-L1 blockade in urothelial cancer. Only in-frame clones appear in the TCRdb table, and some are missing; sequencing was by immunoSEQ multiplex PCR. The profile shows some 120,000 clones, roughly 91% of them singletons. Time point defined: peripheral blood 6 weeks after treatment start. Trimming removed 3 bases from V and 5 bases from J, with 19 bases in between. This CDR3 contains 15 residues. Germline V lookup: CDR1 SQVTM, CDR2 ANQGSEA. The source of this sequence is a man in his 60s with urothelial cancer. This specimen consisted of PBMCs, obtained around atezolizumab (anti-PD-L1) treatment. V is TRBV29-1 and J is TRBJ1-1; tentatively, D is TRBD1 (6 bases). The CDR3 nucleotides are TGCAGCGTTGATCCGGGACAAGGGAAGGGTACTGAAGCTTTCTTT. Translating it yields CSVDPGQGKGTEAFF.